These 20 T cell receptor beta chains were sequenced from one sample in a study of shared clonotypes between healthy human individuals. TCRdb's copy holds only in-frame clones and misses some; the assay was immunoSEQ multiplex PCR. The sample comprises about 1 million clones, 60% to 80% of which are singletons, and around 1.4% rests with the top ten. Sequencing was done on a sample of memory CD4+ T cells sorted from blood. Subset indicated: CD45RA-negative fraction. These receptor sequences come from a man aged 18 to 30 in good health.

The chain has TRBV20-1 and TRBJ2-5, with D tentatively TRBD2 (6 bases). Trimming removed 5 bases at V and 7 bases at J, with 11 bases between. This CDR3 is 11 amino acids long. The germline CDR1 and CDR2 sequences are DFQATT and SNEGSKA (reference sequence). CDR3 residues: CSASSVGTQYF. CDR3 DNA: TGCAGTGCTTCTAGCGTAGGGACCCAGTACTTC.

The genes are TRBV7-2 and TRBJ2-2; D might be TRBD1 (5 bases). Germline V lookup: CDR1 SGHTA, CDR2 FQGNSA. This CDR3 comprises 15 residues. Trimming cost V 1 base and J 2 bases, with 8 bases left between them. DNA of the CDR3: TGTGCCAGCAGCTTAGGGACACTTAACACCGGGGAGCTGTTTTTT. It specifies CASSLGTLNTGELFF.

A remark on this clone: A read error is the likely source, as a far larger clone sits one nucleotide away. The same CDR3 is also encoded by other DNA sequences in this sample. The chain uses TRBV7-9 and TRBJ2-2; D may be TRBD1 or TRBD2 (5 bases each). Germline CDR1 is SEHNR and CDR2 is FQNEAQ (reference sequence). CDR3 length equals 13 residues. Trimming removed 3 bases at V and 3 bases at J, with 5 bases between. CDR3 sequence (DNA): TGTGCCAGCAGCTTGGGGGACACCGGGGAGCTGTTTTTT. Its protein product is CASSLGDTGELFF.

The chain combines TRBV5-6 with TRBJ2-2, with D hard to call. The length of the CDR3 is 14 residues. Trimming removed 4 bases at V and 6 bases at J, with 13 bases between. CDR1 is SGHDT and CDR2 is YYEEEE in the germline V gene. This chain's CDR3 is CASSPPLEAGELFF. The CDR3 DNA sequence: TGTGCCAGCAGCCCCCCGCTCGAAGCCGGGGAGCTGTTTTTT.

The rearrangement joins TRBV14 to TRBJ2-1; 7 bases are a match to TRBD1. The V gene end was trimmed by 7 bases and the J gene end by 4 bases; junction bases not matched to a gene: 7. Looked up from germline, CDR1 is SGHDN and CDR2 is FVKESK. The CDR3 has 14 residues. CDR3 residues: CASTGGPIYNEQFF. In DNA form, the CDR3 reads TGTGCCAGCACAGGGGGACCTATTTACAATGAGCAGTTCTTC.

The CDR3 DNA reads TGCGCCAGCAGCTTGGTTTCGGGCCCAGGGGAGACCCAGTACTTC. Translation gives CASSLVSGPGETQYF. V and J are TRBV5-1 and TRBJ2-5; perhaps TRBD1 as D (5 bases). There are 15 residues in the CDR3. Germline V lookup: CDR1 SGHRS, CDR2 YFSETQ. Trimming pared 0 bases from V and 5 bases from J, leaving 14 bases between. Combining the CDR3 with reference TRBV5-1 and TRBJ2-5 gives the whole variable domain KAGVTQTPRYLIKTRGQQVTLSCSPISGHRSVSWYQQTPGQGLQFLFEYFSETQRNKGNFPGRFSGRQFSNSRSEMNVSTLELGDSALYLCASSLVSGPGETQYFGPGTRLLVL.

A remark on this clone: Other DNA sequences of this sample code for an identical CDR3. CDR3: CASSRTGNTEAFF. For the CDR3, the DNA is TGCGCCAGCAGTCGGACTGGGAACACTGAAGCTTTCTTT. This chain connects TRBV10-1 to TRBJ1-1; D unresolved. CDR1 is WNHNN and CDR2 is SYGVQD in the germline V gene (reference sequence). V gave up 5 bases and J gave up 1 base, with 8 bases separating them. The CDR3 covers 13 residues.

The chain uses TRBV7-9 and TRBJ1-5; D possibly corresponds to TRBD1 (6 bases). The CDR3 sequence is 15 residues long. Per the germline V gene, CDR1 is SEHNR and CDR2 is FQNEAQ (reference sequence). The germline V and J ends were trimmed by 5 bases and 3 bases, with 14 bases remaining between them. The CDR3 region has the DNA TGTGCCAGCAGCCATACAGGGTTCTTCAATCAGCCCCAGCATTTT. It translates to CASSHTGFFNQPQHF. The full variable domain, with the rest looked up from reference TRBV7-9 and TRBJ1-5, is DTGVSQNPRHKITKRGQNVTFRCDPISEHNRLYWYRQTLGQGPEFLTYFQNEAQLEKSRLLSDRFSAERPKGSFSTLEIQRTEQGDSAMYLCASSHTGFFNQPQHFGDGTRLSIL.

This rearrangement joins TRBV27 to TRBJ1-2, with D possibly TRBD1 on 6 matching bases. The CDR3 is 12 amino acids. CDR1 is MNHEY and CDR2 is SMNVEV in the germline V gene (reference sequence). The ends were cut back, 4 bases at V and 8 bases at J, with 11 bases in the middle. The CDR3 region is CASSSSGEGYTF. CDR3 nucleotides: TGTGCCAGCAGTTCCTCAGGGGAAGGCTACACCTTC.

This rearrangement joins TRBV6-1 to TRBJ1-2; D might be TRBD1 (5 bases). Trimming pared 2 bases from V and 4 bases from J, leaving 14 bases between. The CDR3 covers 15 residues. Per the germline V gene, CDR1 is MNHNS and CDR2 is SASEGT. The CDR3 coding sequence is TGTGCCAGCAGTGAAATGGCAGGGATCTTCTATGGCTACACCTTC. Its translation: CASSEMAGIFYGYTF.

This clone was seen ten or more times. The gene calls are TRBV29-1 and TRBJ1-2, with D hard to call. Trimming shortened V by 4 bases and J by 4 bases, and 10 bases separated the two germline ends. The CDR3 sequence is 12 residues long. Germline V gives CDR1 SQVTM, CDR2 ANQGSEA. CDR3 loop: CSVGSGSYGYTF. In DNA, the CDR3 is TGCAGCGTTGGTTCTGGGTCCTATGGCTACACCTTC.

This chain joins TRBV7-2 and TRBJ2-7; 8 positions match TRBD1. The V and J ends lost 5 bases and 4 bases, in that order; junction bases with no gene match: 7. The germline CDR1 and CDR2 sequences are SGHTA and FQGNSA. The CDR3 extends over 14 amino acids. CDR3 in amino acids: CASSAHRGSYEQYF. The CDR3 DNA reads TGTGCCAGCAGCGCACACAGGGGGAGTTACGAGCAGTACTTC. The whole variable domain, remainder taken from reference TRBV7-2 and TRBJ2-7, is GAGVSQSPSNKVTEKGKDVELRCDPISGHTALYWYRQSLGQGLEFLIYFQGNSAPDKSGLPSDRFSAERTGGSVSTLTIQRTQQEDSAVYLCASSAHRGSYEQYFGPGTRLTVT.

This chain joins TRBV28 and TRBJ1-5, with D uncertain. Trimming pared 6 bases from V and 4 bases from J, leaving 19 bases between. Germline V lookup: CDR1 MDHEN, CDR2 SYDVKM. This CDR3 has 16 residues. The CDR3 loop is CASSFRASSRNQPQHF. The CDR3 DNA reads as TGTGCCAGCAGCTTCCGAGCATCCTCAAGGAATCAGCCCCAGCATTTT. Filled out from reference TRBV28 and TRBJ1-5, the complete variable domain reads DVKVTQSSRYLVKRTGEKVFLECVQDMDHENMFWYRQDPGLGLRLIYFSYDVKMKEKGDIPEGYSVSREKKERFSLILESASTNQTSMYLCASSFRASSRNQPQHFGDGTRLSIL.

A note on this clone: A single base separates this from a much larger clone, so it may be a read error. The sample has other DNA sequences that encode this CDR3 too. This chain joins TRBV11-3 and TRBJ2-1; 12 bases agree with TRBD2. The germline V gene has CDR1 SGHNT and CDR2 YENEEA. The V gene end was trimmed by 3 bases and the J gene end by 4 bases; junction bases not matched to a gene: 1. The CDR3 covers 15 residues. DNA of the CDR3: TGTGCCAGCAGCTTGGGACTAGCGGGTTACAATGAGCAGTTCTTC. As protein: CASSLGLAGYNEQFF.

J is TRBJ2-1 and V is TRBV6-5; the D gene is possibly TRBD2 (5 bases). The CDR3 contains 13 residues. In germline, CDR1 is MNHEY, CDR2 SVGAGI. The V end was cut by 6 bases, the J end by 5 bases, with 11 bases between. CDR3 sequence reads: CASRQLGDNEQFF. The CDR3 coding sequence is TGTGCCAGCAGACAACTAGGAGACAATGAGCAGTTCTTC.

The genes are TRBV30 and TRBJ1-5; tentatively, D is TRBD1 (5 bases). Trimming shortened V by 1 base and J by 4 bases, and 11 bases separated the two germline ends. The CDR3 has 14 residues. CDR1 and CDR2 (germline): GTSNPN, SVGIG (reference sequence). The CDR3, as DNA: TGTGCCTGGAGTGAGGCAGGGCGAAATCAGCCCCAGCATTTT. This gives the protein CAWSEAGRNQPQHF.

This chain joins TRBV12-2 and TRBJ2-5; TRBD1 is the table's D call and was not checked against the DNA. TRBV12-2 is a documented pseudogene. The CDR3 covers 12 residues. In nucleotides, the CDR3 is TGTGCAAGTCGCTGCAGTCAAGAGACCCAGTACTTC. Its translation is CASRCSQETQYF.

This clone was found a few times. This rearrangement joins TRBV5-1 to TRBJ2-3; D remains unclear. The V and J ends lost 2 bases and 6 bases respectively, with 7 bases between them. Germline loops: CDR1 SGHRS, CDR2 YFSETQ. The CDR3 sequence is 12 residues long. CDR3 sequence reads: CASSFFPDTQYF. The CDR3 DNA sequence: TGCGCCAGCAGCTTCTTCCCGGATACGCAGTATTTT.

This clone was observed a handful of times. The CDR3 sequence is CASSFADRGGNEQFF. As DNA, the CDR3 is TGTGCCAGCAGTTTCGCGGACAGGGGAGGGAATGAGCAGTTCTTC. This rearrangement joins TRBV28 to TRBJ2-1, with 9 nucleotides matching TRBD1. CDR3 length: 15 residues. The V gene's germline CDR1 is MDHEN and CDR2 SYDVKM. V lost 3 bases to trimming and J lost 7 bases; unmatched junction nucleotides: 7.

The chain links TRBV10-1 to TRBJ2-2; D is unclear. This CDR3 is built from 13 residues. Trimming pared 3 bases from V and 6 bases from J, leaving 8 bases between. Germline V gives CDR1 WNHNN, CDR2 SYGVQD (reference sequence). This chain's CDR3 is CASSDRFPGELFF. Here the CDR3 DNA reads TGCGCCAGCAGTGATAGGTTCCCCGGGGAGCTGTTTTTT.